This TCR beta chain came from a study of blood T cell repertoires in COVID-19. At the level of the study: The United States, Italy and Spain provided the acute and convalescent COVID-19 samples. The analysed material was cDNA or gDNA that came from T cells, B-cell-depleted T cells, or PBMCs.

CDR3 length: 12 residues. Germline CDR1 is LNHDA and CDR2 is SQIVND (reference sequence). V gave up 4 bases and J gave up 7 bases, with 10 bases separating them. Methods used by the authors: Estimates of nucleated cell counts were drawn from the amplification of reference gene primers. Sequenced by immunoSEQ multiplex PCR; TCRdb stores in-frame clones only, minus some. V and J calls plus clone size are reproduced from that table; the DNA served to infer D and trimming. The sample lists approximately 15,000 clones; 65% to 85% were seen once. Material: peripheral blood. The receptor was derived from a man aged 45-65 years with active COVID-19. This rearrangement joins TRBV19 to TRBJ1-1; D might be TRBD1 (5 bases). DNA of the CDR3: TGTGCCAGTAGTACGGGGGGAGGTGAAGCTTTCTTT. It is translated as CASSTGGGEAFF.